This note documents a single T cell receptor (beta chain) sequence. Its antigen is still unknown. This sample is part of a study of Graves' ophthalmopathy and Graves' hyperthyroidism. Amplification from RNA transcripts yielded the TCR beta CDR3 regions. After a first-round RT-PCR with HTBI primers, a second-round multiplex PCR was run. Via MiXCR, TCRdb re-called the multiplex PCR reads, giving one row per CDR3 protein. The table records 900,000 to 1,200,000 distinct CDR3 sequences, about 35% of them present only once. Findings and limits, study-wide: Blood also carried most expanded thyroid clonotypes exceeding 0.001 frequency. Sensitivity reached 70% to 71% and specificity approximately 72% when the model predicted ophthalmopathy progression.

This sequence was found in an adult man with Graves' hyperthyroidism. Sequencing was performed on peripheral blood or thyroid tissue (not recorded which).

Here the CDR3 reads CSLVRDGELFF. The CDR3 DNA is TGCAGCTTGGTACGGGACGGGGAGCTGTTTTTT. The V call is TRBV29-1, the J call TRBJ2-2, with D possibly being TRBD2 (5 bases). Trimming took off 8 bases at V and 7 bases at J, with 11 bases between the two ends. CDR3 length: 11 residues. Per the germline V gene, CDR1 is SQVTM and CDR2 is ANQGSEA.